One TCR beta chain is described in this entry. The data belong to a study of T cell changes during pregnancy in multiple sclerosis. Germline V lookup: CDR1 SGHRS, CDR2 YFSETQ. The CDR3 covers 14 residues. V trimming: 5 bases; J trimming: 1 base; junction bases outside the gene matches: 5. Data came from immunoSEQ multiplex PCR; TCRdb stores just in-frame clones and leaves some out. The data show tens of thousands of clones, under 95% seen once. The sequencing used peripheral blood, collected in the second trimester of pregnancy. The TCR originated in a female donor in good health, enrolled as a control in a pregnancy study. The chain is built from TRBV5-1 and TRBJ2-5, with 7 bases identical to TRBD1. CDR3 bases: TGCGCCAGCAGGTCGACAGGGTCCCAAGAGACCCAGTACTTC. Translated: CASRSTGSQETQYF. The complete variable domain, with remaining parts taken from reference TRBV5-1 and TRBJ2-5, reads KAGVTQTPRYLIKTRGQQVTLSCSPISGHRSVSWYQQTPGQGLQFLFEYFSETQRNKGNFPGRFSGRQFSNSRSEMNVSTLELGDSALYLCASRSTGSQETQYFGPGTRLLVL.